This T cell receptor (beta chain) comes out of a study of radiotherapy plus CTLA-4 blockade in lung cancer. For the study at large: Patients showed objective responses in about 20% of cases and disease control in under 40%.

The V and J ends lost 6 bases and 2 bases respectively, with 12 bases between them. Germline V gives CDR1 SGHTA, CDR2 FQGNSA. The CDR3 loop spans 14 amino acids. TCRdb's copy holds only in-frame clones and misses some; the assay was immunoSEQ multiplex PCR. The table records about 87,000 clones, around nine tenths of them present only once. This chain joins TRBV7-2 and TRBJ2-3; D remains unclear. The specimen comprised peripheral blood, sampled from a patient treated with radiotherapy plus ipilimumab. This sequence was found in a human donor with non-small cell lung cancer that progressed on radiotherapy plus ipilimumab. The CDR3 DNA sequence: TGTGCCAGCAGGAATGGACCCCTCACAGATACGCAGTATTTT. This gives the protein CASRNGPLTDTQYF.